The clone carrying this T cell receptor (beta chain) was found once. Its antigen remains unknown. The sample comes from a study of cytomegalovirus exposure and HLA in healthy donors. The study's findings and limits: Listed as cytomegalovirus-associated were about 160 TCR beta chains. Some V segments could not be told apart, so they were left out, TRBV6-2 and TRBV6-3 among them.

From germline, CDR1 is MNHNY and CDR2 SVGAGI (reference sequence). V dropped 2 bases and J dropped 4; count of bases not matched to a gene: 5. This CDR3 comprises 14 residues. The PCR contained 60 Vbeta and 13 Jbeta primers. Generated by immunoSEQ multiplex PCR, the TCRdb table keeps only in-frame clones and is missing some. The table shows fewer than 75,000 clones, with around 85% occurring only once. The material sequenced was PBMCs. The TCR was taken from a woman in her thirties in good health and CMV-seronegative. V is TRBV6-6 and J is TRBJ2-7; 7 bases fit TRBD1. The CDR3 DNA is TGTGCCAGCAGTTACCGGACAGGCACGTACGAGCAGTACTTC. This sequence encodes CASSYRTGTYEQYF.